Listed below are T cell receptor beta chains from one sample, sequenced in a study of cytomegalovirus exposure and HLA in healthy donors. Clones were read by immunoSEQ multiplex PCR, and TCRdb kept only the in-frame ones, dropping some. The sample records around 130,000 clones, over 8.5% being singletons. What was sequenced was PBMCs. The origin of the receptors is a woman aged 40 to 49 in good health and CMV-seropositive. Each CDR3 is given with its conserved first and last residue. D genes are given only for firm matches. Size is stated for part of the rows, as once, few or many counts, or as a class when the clone is expanded.

v_gene	j_gene	abundance	d_gene	CDR3aa	CDR3nt
TRBV18	TRBJ2-2	few	TRBD2	CASSPRGGDTGELFF	TGTGCCAGCTCACCACGGGGAGGGGACACCGGGGAGCTGTTTTTT
TRBV6-5	TRBJ2-1	.	TRBD1	CASRNGQVAGDEQFF	TGTGCCAGCAGAAACGGACAGGTAGCAGGAGATGAGCAGTTCTTC
TRBV25-1	TRBJ2-2	few	.	CASSEYIIGRLTGELFF	TGTGCCAGCAGTGAATATATTATTGGAAGACTCACCGGGGAGCTGTTTTTT
TRBV20-1	TRBJ1-1	.	.	CSARIGVEAFF	TGCAGTGCTAGAATAGGGGTGGAAGCTTTCTTT
TRBV11-3	TRBJ2-5	.	TRBD2	CASSLRSGGAQETQYF	TGTGCCAGCAGCTTAAGGAGCGGGGGGGCCCAAGAGACCCAGTACTTC
TRBV19	TRBJ1-1	few	TRBD1	CASSITGGTEAFF	TGTGCCAGTAGTATTACAGGGGGCACTGAAGCTTTCTTT
TRBV4-1	TRBJ1-5	.	TRBD1	CASSQVDRGGNQPQHF	TGCGCCAGCAGCCAAGTCGACAGGGGTGGAAATCAGCCCCAGCATTTT
TRBV30	TRBJ1-4	.	TRBD1	CAWSPDLTGSDEKLFF	TGTGCCTGGAGTCCTGACTTGACAGGGTCAGATGAAAAACTGTTTTTT
TRBV5-1	TRBJ2-7	.	TRBD1	CASSLGGQFYEQYF	TGCGCCAGCAGCCTTGGGGGACAGTTCTACGAGCAGTACTTC
TRBV6-6	TRBJ2-3	few	TRBD2	CASSPIAGGAPDTQYF	TGTGCCAGCAGTCCAATAGCGGGGGGGGCTCCGGATACGCAGTATTTT
TRBV6-5	TRBJ2-7	.	.	CASTRARDYEQYF	TGTGCCAGCACTCGCGCCAGGGACTACGAGCAGTACTTC
TRBV4-2	TRBJ2-1	.	.	CASSQETSRDEQFF	TGTGCCAGCAGCCAAGAAACTAGTCGCGATGAGCAGTTCTTC
TRBV5-1	TRBJ2-2	few	TRBD1	CASSPRGTNTGELFF	TGCGCCAGCAGCCCCAGGGGGACGAACACCGGGGAGCTGTTTTTT
TRBV9	TRBJ2-1	few	.	CASSPLAGETNNEQFF	TGTGCCAGCAGCCCCTTGGCTGGGGAGACTAACAATGAGCAGTTCTTC